This TCR beta chain was recovered during a study of blood T cell repertoires in COVID-19. The CDR3 covers 20 residues. Sequencing used immunoSEQ multiplex PCR; TCRdb keeps in-frame clones, though not all of them. The sample records 100,000 to 150,000 clones, under 90% being singletons. Input material: peripheral blood. This receptor was identified in a man between 60 and 70 years old with acute or convalescent COVID-19. This chain joins TRBV21-1 and TRBJ2-5; the listed D gene, TRBD1, was not tested against the DNA. TRBV21-1 is a pseudogene locus. The chain's CDR3 is CASSESLFPSDSGTMETQYF. Here the CDR3 DNA reads TGTGCCAGCAGCGAAAGCCTTTTTCCTTCCGATTCCGGGACAATGGAGACCCAGTACTTC.